Listed below are T cell receptor beta chains from one sample, sequenced in a study of blood T cell repertoires in COVID-19. Profiling relied on immunoSEQ multiplex PCR, and the TCRdb table lists in-frame clones only, not all of them. The table shows some 190,000 clones, with approximately 84% occurring only once. The specimen sequenced was peripheral blood. The origin of the receptors is a woman in her seventies with active or convalescent COVID-19. Both conserved end residues are part of each CDR3. D genes are given only for firm matches. Clone size appears in some rows only: once, few, many, or a class for an expanded clone.

v_gene	d_gene	abundance	j_gene	CDR3aa	CDR3nt
TRBV7-2	TRBD1	-	TRBJ2-3	CASSWDRAADTQYF	TGTGCCAGCAGCTGGGACAGGGCTGCAGATACGCAGTATTTT
TRBV4-1	TRBD1	-	TRBJ1-5	CASSRSYGGQYNQPQHF	TGCGCCAGCAGCCGCTCGTATGGGGGACAGTACAATCAGCCCCAGCATTTT
TRBV19	TRBD1	-	TRBJ1-5	CASSPRDRGINSNQPQHF	TGTGCCAGTAGCCCTCGGGACAGGGGAATTAATAGCAATCAGCCCCAGCATTTT
TRBV6-5	-	-	TRBJ1-4	CASRGTPRIEKLFF	TGTGCCAGCAGAGGGACTCCGAGGATTGAAAAACTGTTTTTT
TRBV9	TRBD2	-	TRBJ2-7	CASSVGVGLAGVEQYF	TGTGCCAGCAGCGTAGGGGTGGGACTAGCGGGAGTCGAGCAGTACTTC
TRBV6-5	-	once	TRBJ2-7	CASRNDGLSRYEQYF	TGTGCCAGCCGAAACGATGGACTATCTCGCTACGAGCAGTACTTC
TRBV9	TRBD1	-	TRBJ1-6	CASSVGTGLAGSPLHF	TGTGCCAGCAGCGTAGGGACAGGGCTTGCGGGATCACCCCTCCACTTT
TRBV18	-	-	TRBJ1-5	CASSRLGAGQPQHF	TGTGCCAGCTCTCGACTAGGGGCAGGGCAGCCCCAGCATTTT
TRBV28	TRBD1	-	TRBJ1-1	CASRSQGARTEAFF	TGTGCCAGCAGATCACAGGGGGCGCGCACTGAAGCTTTCTTT
TRBV24-1	TRBD1	-	TRBJ1-2	CATSRDRGSDGYTF	TGTGCCACGTCCCGGGACAGGGGATCGGATGGCTACACCTTC
TRBV6-6	-	-	TRBJ1-3	CASKHLSGNTIYF	TGTGCCAGCAAACACCTCTCTGGAAACACCATATATTTT
TRBV19	TRBD2	once	TRBJ2-1	CASSRKTSGDEQFF	TGTGCCAGTAGTAGGAAGACTAGCGGTGATGAGCAGTTCTTC
TRBV27	TRBD1	-	TRBJ1-2	CASIRQGSLGSLTF	TGTGCCAGCATCCGACAGGGTTCCCTCGGGTCTCTCACCTTC
TRBV27	-	-	TRBJ1-4	CASSLSMVRSNEKLFF	TGTGCCAGCAGTTTATCAATGGTCCGGAGTAATGAAAAACTGTTTTTT
TRBV6-5	TRBD2	-	TRBJ2-4	CASEGAGGQNIQYF	TGTGCCAGTGAGGGAGCGGGAGGGCAAAACATTCAGTACTTC
TRBV9	TRBD2	-	TRBJ2-2	CASRGKGTSDAGELFF	TGTGCCAGCAGGGGTAAAGGGACTAGCGACGCCGGGGAGCTGTTTTTT
TRBV18	TRBD2	once	TRBJ2-1	CASILTSGQYNEQFF	TGTGCCAGCATCCTAACTAGCGGGCAATACAATGAGCAGTTCTTC
TRBV5-1	TRBD2	-	TRBJ2-2	CASSPTLGTSVSNTGELFF	TGCGCCAGCAGCCCTACTCTCGGGACTAGCGTCTCGAACACCGGGGAGCTGTTTTTT
TRBV25-1	-	-	TRBJ2-7	CASMLSSSYEQYF	TGTGCCAGCATGCTTAGCAGCTCCTACGAGCAGTACTTC
TRBV13	-	-	TRBJ2-7	CASGPGTYSYEQYF	TGTGCCAGCGGACCCGGGACTTATTCCTACGAGCAGTACTTC
TRBV3-1/TRBV3-2	TRBD2	-	TRBJ2-7	CASSHPGTSRYEQYF	TGTGCCAGCAGCCACCCCGGGACTAGCAGATACGAGCAGTACTTC
TRBV11-2	-	-	TRBJ1-3	CASSLRVPYSGNTIYF	TGTGCCAGCAGCCTCAGGGTTCCTTACTCTGGAAACACCATATATTTT
TRBV5-6	-	-	TRBJ1-1	CASSFSGLNTEAFF	TGTGCCAGCAGCTTCTCAGGCTTGAACACTGAAGCTTTCTTT
TRBV3-1/TRBV3-2	TRBD2	-	TRBJ2-1	CASSIVSGGGLAGGTNEQFF	TGTGCCAGCAGCATCGTCTCCGGGGGGGGACTAGCGGGAGGGACCAATGAGCAGTTCTTC
TRBV3-1/TRBV3-2	TRBD2	once	TRBJ2-2	CASSQGLAGGGNTGELFF	TGTGCCAGCAGCCAGGGACTAGCGGGAGGCGGGAACACCGGGGAGCTGTTTTTT
TRBV18	-	-	TRBJ2-5	CASSPGGAAGSDQYF	TGTGCCAGCTCACCCGGGGGCGCAGCGGGGAGTGACCAGTACTTC
TRBV28	TRBD2	-	TRBJ2-1	CATDLAGGGNNEQFF	TGTGCCACCGACTTAGCGGGAGGGGGGAACAATGAGCAGTTCTTC
TRBV5-1	-	-	TRBJ2-7	CASSLGYSGSAETYEQYF	TGCGCCAGCAGCTTGGGATATTCAGGGTCCGCAGAGACCTACGAGCAGTACTTC
TRBV28	-	-	TRBJ2-1	CASSLSGYNEQFF	TGTGCCAGCAGTTTAAGCGGATACAATGAGCAGTTCTTC
TRBV7-3	-	once	TRBJ2-7	CASSLSDSGTYEQYF	TGTGCCAGCAGCTTAAGTGATAGCGGAACCTACGAGCAGTACTTC
TRBV5-1	TRBD1	-	TRBJ2-7	CASSRGQDYEQYF	TGCGCCAGCAGCAGGGGACAGGATTACGAGCAGTACTTC
TRBV11-2	TRBD2	-	TRBJ2-1	CASSSRSGGTYNEQFF	TGTGCCAGCAGCTCAAGAAGCGGGGGTACGTACAATGAGCAGTTCTTC
TRBV18	-	-	TRBJ1-1	CASSPQQWEKNTEAFF	TGTGCCAGCTCACCACAACAATGGGAGAAGAACACTGAAGCTTTCTTT
TRBV28	-	few	TRBJ1-1	CASSLPGNTEAFF	TGTGCCAGCAGTTTGCCCGGGAACACTGAAGCTTTCTTT
TRBV19	TRBD1	-	TRBJ1-1	CASSIGTGKMNTEAFF	TGTGCCAGTAGTATAGGGACAGGGAAAATGAACACTGAAGCTTTCTTT
TRBV2	TRBD1	-	TRBJ1-2	CASSDRGQGAAHVYGYTF	TGTGCCAGCAGTGACCGTGGACAGGGGGCGGCTCACGTCTATGGCTACACCTTC
TRBV5-1	TRBD2	-	TRBJ2-2	CASIEPFGSGANTGELFF	TGCGCCAGCATCGAACCATTCGGTAGCGGGGCGAACACCGGGGAGCTGTTTTTT
TRBV5-1	-	-	TRBJ2-2	CASSSASVVGELFF	TGCGCCAGCAGCTCCGCTAGCGTAGTCGGGGAGCTGTTTTTT
TRBV7-3	-	-	TRBJ2-7	CASSLVPRGTYEQYF	TGTGCCAGCAGCTTAGTTCCCAGGGGCACCTACGAGCAGTACTTC
TRBV20-1	TRBD1	once	TRBJ1-4	CSASLGQGRGVVGEKLFF	TGCAGTGCTAGTCTTGGACAGGGTAGGGGGGTCGTCGGTGAAAAACTGTTTTTT
TRBV5-1	-	-	TRBJ1-1	CASSPPLSEAFF	TGCGCCAGCAGCCCCCCACTGAGTGAAGCTTTCTTT
TRBV12-3/TRBV12-4	-	-	TRBJ2-1	CASSLYNEQFF	TGTGCCAGCAGTCTGTACAATGAGCAGTTCTTC
TRBV5-1	-	-	TRBJ2-1	CASSSTSPGNEQFF	TGCGCCAGCAGCTCCACATCACCGGGCAATGAGCAGTTCTTC
TRBV18	-	-	TRBJ1-1	CARQGGPEAFF	TGTGCCAGGCAGGGTGGACCTGAAGCTTTCTTT
TRBV27	TRBD1	-	TRBJ1-1	CASSRGQGAAFF	TGTGCCAGCAGCCGGGGACAGGGGGCGGCTTTCTTT
TRBV5-1	TRBD2	-	TRBJ2-3	CASSLRLAGGTDTQYF	TGCGCCAGCAGCTTGCGGCTAGCGGGGGGCACAGATACGCAGTATTTT
TRBV5-1	-	-	TRBJ2-5	CASSLVGRGETQYF	TGCGCCAGCAGCTTGGTTGGGCGCGGGGAGACCCAGTACTTC